Listed here are 25 T cell receptor beta chains from one sample, sequenced in a study of beta chain features in type 1 diabetes. Notes on the study in general: There was a moderate but significant shortening of TCRB CDR3s in all four CD4+ subsets of Type 1 diabetes patients.

Expressed TCRB transcripts were sequenced because the entire RNA isolate underwent reverse transcription. TCRdb's table, derived via immunoSEQ multiplex PCR, lists solely in-frame clones and lacks some. The data show 640,000 or so clones, over 12% seen once. Which antigens these TCRs recognize remains unknown. Sequencing was performed on naive CD4+ T cells from blood. The receptors originated from a man between 18 and 29 years old with type 1 diabetes.

The rearrangement uses TRBV28 and TRBJ2-7, with D perhaps TRBD1 (6 bases). CDR1 MDHEN and CDR2 SYDVKM come from the germline V gene. CDR3 length equals 12 residues. The V end lost 4 bases, the J end lost 7 bases, and 11 bases lay between the germline ends. The CDR3 nucleotides are TGTGCCAGCAGTTCTAAAGGACAGGAGCAGTACTTC. Translating gives CASSSKGQEQYF.

This clone was counted between two and nine times. The chain joins TRBV30 to TRBJ2-2, with D possibly being TRBD2 (6 bases). Germline V gene sequence: CDR1 GTSNPN, CDR2 SVGIG (reference sequence). V was trimmed by 3 bases and J by 5 bases, leaving 19 bases between them. CDR3 length: 16 residues. CDR3 coding DNA: TGTGCCTGGAGAACCACTGGGACCGGAGGGACCGGGGAGCTGTTTTTT. Protein: CAWRTTGTGGTGELFF.

This clone has just a few counts. The rearrangement joins TRBV5-1 to TRBJ1-1; 8 bases map to TRBD1. The CDR3 has 16 residues. Looked up from germline, CDR1 is SGHRS and CDR2 is YFSETQ. The junction had 14 bases not matched to a gene; V was cut back by 4 bases and J by 6 bases. The CDR3 sequence: CASSLGGQGQVSEAFF. Here the CDR3 DNA reads TGCGCCAGCAGCCTGGGCGGACAGGGTCAAGTTTCTGAAGCTTTCTTT.

CDR3 protein: CASSPPGGYGYTF. CDR3 bases: TGTGCCAGCAGCCCGCCGGGGGGCTATGGCTACACCTTC. The chain uses TRBV5-6 and TRBJ1-2; TRBD1 is a possible D gene (5 bases). CDR3 size: 13 residues. V lost 4 bases and J 4 bases, leaving 11 bases between the germline ends. CDR1 and CDR2 (germline): SGHDT, YYEEEE.

The chain links TRBV11-2 to TRBJ1-1; unclear D gene. Germline V gene data show CDR1 as SGHAT and CDR2 as FQNNGV. The CDR3 has 12 residues. V lost 2 bases and J 5 bases, leaving 6 bases between the germline ends. The CDR3: CASSLQVTEAFF. CDR3 coding DNA: TGTGCCAGCAGCTTACAGGTAACTGAAGCTTTCTTT. Using reference TRBV11-2 and TRBJ1-1 for the parts outside the CDR3, the full variable domain is EAGVAQSPRYKIIEKRQSVAFWCNPISGHATLYWYQQILGQGPKLLIQFQNNGVVDDSQLPKDRFSAERLKGVDSTLKIQPAKLEDSAVYLCASSLQVTEAFFGQGTRLTVV.

The table lists this clone with a few counts. The V call is TRBV6-5, the J call TRBJ2-7, with no clear D. Germline values: CDR1 MNHEY, CDR2 SVGAGI. The length of the CDR3 is 12 residues. V was clipped by 8 bases and J by 5 bases, with 13 bases between them. CDR3 sequence reads: CASSGVEDEQYF. CDR3 in DNA: TGTGCCAGCTCGGGCGTAGAGGACGAGCAGTACTTC.

V gene TRBV30 combines with J gene TRBJ2-5; 11 bases are shared with TRBD2. Germline loops: CDR1 GTSNPN, CDR2 SVGIG (reference sequence). This CDR3 spans 15 amino acids. V lost 5 bases and J lost 7; bases outside the gene matches: 12. The CDR3 sequence: CAWGTSGRNYGTQYF. CDR3 sequence (DNA): TGTGCCTGGGGAACTAGCGGGAGAAATTATGGGACCCAGTACTTC. The complete variable domain, with remaining parts taken from reference TRBV30 and TRBJ2-5, reads SQTIHQWPATLVQPVGSPLSLECTVEGTSNPNLYWYRQAAGRGLQLLFYSVGIGQISSEVPQNLSASRPQDRQFILSSKKLLLSDSGFYLCAWGTSGRNYGTQYFGPGTRLLVL.

This clone turned up a few times. The chain links TRBV30 to TRBJ1-1; 9 bases match TRBD1. V lost 4 bases and J lost 12; bases outside the gene matches: 12. The germline CDR1 and CDR2 sequences are GTSNPN and SVGIG (reference sequence). The length of the CDR3 is 13 residues. The CDR3 sequence is CAWNPTGGWVSFF. The CDR3 nucleotides are TGTGCCTGGAACCCAACAGGGGGCTGGGTTTCTTTCTTT.

As DNA, the CDR3 is TGTGCCATCAGTGAGTCAGCGTGGGCTAGCGGGGGTATTGAGCAGTTCTTC. It yields the protein CAISESAWASGGIEQFF. J is TRBJ2-1 and V is TRBV10-3; 10 positions match TRBD2. Per the germline V gene, CDR1 is ENHRY and CDR2 is SYGVKD. This CDR3 has 17 residues. The V gene end was trimmed by 0 bases and the J gene end by 9 bases; junction bases not matched to a gene: 11.

This clone was found a few times. Within the sample, other DNA sequences also encode this same CDR3. The chain uses TRBV29-1 and TRBJ2-3, with D maybe TRBD1 (6 bases). CDR1 is SQVTM, CDR2 ANQGSEA, per germline. This CDR3 is 13 amino acids long. The germline V and J ends were trimmed by 1 base and 2 bases, with 7 bases remaining between them. The CDR3, as DNA: TGCAGCGTTGAAGGGGGGCCCACAGATACGCAGTATTTT. Translating it yields CSVEGGPTDTQYF.

This clone showed up just a few times. The rearrangement joins TRBV2 to TRBJ2-5, with TRBD1 identical over 9 bases. V dropped 8 bases and J dropped 4; count of bases not matched to a gene: 5. CDR3 length: 13 amino acids. CDR1 and CDR2 from the germline V gene are SNHLY and FYNNEI. The CDR3 coding sequence is TGTGCCAGCTACAGGGGGCGACCAGAGACCCAGTACTTC. Encoded protein: CASYRGRPETQYF.

This chain connects TRBV5-1 to TRBJ2-7; TRBD1 agrees at 7 bases. The CDR3 spans 15 residues. V shed 4 bases and J 4 bases; nucleotides not matched to a gene: 11. Germline V CDR1 and CDR2: SGHRS, YFSETQ. CDR3 nucleotide sequence: TGCGCCAGCAGCCCTGAAGTGGACAGGAAATACGAGCAGTACTTC. It is translated as CASSPEVDRKYEQYF.

Points on this clone: Other DNA sequences in the same sample also yield this CDR3. V is TRBV5-1 and J is TRBJ1-5, with D possibly TRBD1 on 5 matching bases. Germline V gene sequence: CDR1 SGHRS, CDR2 YFSETQ. The CDR3 is made up of 15 amino acids. The V end lost 0 bases, the J end lost 7 bases, and 14 bases lay between the germline ends. Here the CDR3 DNA reads TGCGCCAGCAGCTTGGGGGAGTCAGGGAACCAGCCCCAGCATTTT. The encoded protein is CASSLGESGNQPQHF.

This clone was seen only a few times. This chain joins TRBV2 and TRBJ2-3; maybe TRBD2 (6 bases). The germline V and J ends were trimmed by 6 bases and 0 bases, with 16 bases remaining between them. CDR3 length: 16 amino acids. Germline V CDR1 and CDR2: SNHLY, FYNNEI. DNA of the CDR3: TGTGCCAGCAGCGTCCAGGGAGGACTGAGCACAGATACGCAGTATTTT. Translation gives CASSVQGGLSTDTQYF.

This clone was detected a few times. The chain couples TRBV11-1 to TRBJ2-2, with D perhaps matching TRBD1 or TRBD2 (5 bases each). Germline V CDR1 and CDR2: SGHAT, FQDESV (reference sequence). The CDR3 is 17 residues long. V gave up 2 bases and J gave up 6 bases, with 19 bases separating them. CDR3 sequence reads: CASSLPNPIRGPGELFF. In nucleotides, the CDR3 is TGTGCCAGCAGCTTACCTAATCCCATCCGGGGACCCGGGGAGCTGTTTTTT.

This clone came up a few times. The rearrangement links TRBV30 to TRBJ1-3; D gene ambiguous. Trimming left V 0 bases short and J 3 bases short, with 6 bases between. The CDR3 totals 13 residues. CDR1 is GTSNPN, CDR2 SVGIG, per germline (reference sequence). The CDR3 region has the DNA TGTGCCTGGAGTGTTGATCTTGGAAACACCATATATTTT. This encodes CAWSVDLGNTIYF. The complete variable domain, with remaining parts taken from reference TRBV30 and TRBJ1-3, reads SQTIHQWPATLVQPVGSPLSLECTVEGTSNPNLYWYRQAAGRGLQLLFYSVGIGQISSEVPQNLSASRPQDRQFILSSKKLLLSDSGFYLCAWSVDLGNTIYFGEGSWLTVV.

The chain couples TRBV7-2 to TRBJ2-2; perhaps TRBD2 as D (6 bases). This CDR3 has 16 amino acids. The germline V gene has CDR1 SGHTA and CDR2 FQGNSA. With 5 bases removed from V and 3 bases from J, the gap between germline ends came to 16 bases. The chain's CDR3 is CASSREPGWDTGELFF. Here the CDR3 DNA reads TGTGCCAGCAGCCGGGAGCCCGGGTGGGACACCGGGGAGCTGTTTTTT.

The chain recombines TRBV7-2 with TRBJ1-5, with unresolved D. This CDR3 has 15 residues. Germline-derived CDR1 and CDR2 are SGHTA and FQGNSA. The germline V and J ends were trimmed by 4 bases and 0 bases, with 10 bases remaining between them. As DNA, the CDR3 is TGTGCCAGCAGCTCGACACATAATAGCAATCAGCCCCAGCATTTT. This codes for CASSSTHNSNQPQHF. The full variable domain, in which reference TRBV7-2 and TRBJ1-5 provide the parts outside the CDR3, is GAGVSQSPSNKVTEKGKDVELRCDPISGHTALYWYRQSLGQGLEFLIYFQGNSAPDKSGLPSDRFSAERTGGSVSTLTIQRTQQEDSAVYLCASSSTHNSNQPQHFGDGTRLSIL.

This clone was found a few times. The rearrangement joins TRBV10-3 to TRBJ2-2; D possibly corresponds to TRBD1 (6 bases). V gave up 8 bases and J gave up 7 bases, with 20 bases separating them. CDR1 is ENHRY and CDR2 is SYGVKD in the germline V gene. The CDR3 covers 15 residues. This chain's CDR3 is CAISLREQGNGELFF. The CDR3 DNA sequence: TGTGCCATCTCGTTAAGGGAACAGGGAAACGGGGAGCTGTTTTTT.

This clone was seen a few times. The chain couples TRBV4-3 to TRBJ2-7, with TRBD1 identical over 9 bases. CDR3 length equals 15 residues. With V trimmed by 1 base and J by 3 bases, 4 bases remained unmatched. CDR1 is LGHNA and CDR2 is YSLEER in the germline V gene. CDR3 sequence reads: CASSQGDRAGYEQYF. As DNA, the CDR3 is TGCGCCAGCAGCCAAGGGGACAGGGCCGGCTACGAGCAGTACTTC.

This clone was observed a few times. A much bigger clone sits one base away, suggesting this may be a read error. Other DNA sequences in the sample encode the same CDR3. The chain uses TRBV9 and TRBJ2-1, with D unclear. Germline V lookup: CDR1 SGDLS, CDR2 YYNGEE. This CDR3 has 11 residues. The V end was cut by 2 bases, the J end by 4 bases, with 1 base between. The CDR3: CASSVYNEQFF. The CDR3 DNA sequence: TGTGCCAGCAGCGTTTACAATGAGCAGTTCTTC. Drawing the rest from reference TRBV9 and TRBJ2-1, the complete variable domain is DSGVTQTPKHLITATGQRVTLRCSPRSGDLSVYWYQQSLDQGLQFLIQYYNGEERAKGNILERFSAQQFPDLHSELNLSSLELGDSALYFCASSVYNEQFFGPGTRLTVL.

The sample holds a few counts of this clone. The V and J genes are TRBV18 and TRBJ2-4; D unresolved. Germline CDR1 reads KGHSH; CDR2 reads LQKENI. Trimming pared 3 bases from V and 8 bases from J, leaving 11 bases between. The CDR3 spans 13 residues. The CDR3 coding sequence is TGTGCCAGCTCACCCCCAAGTAAGGACATTCAGTACTTC. This sequence encodes CASSPPSKDIQYF.

The rearrangement uses TRBV7-2 and TRBJ2-7, with 12 nucleotides matching TRBD2. Trimming removed 6 bases from V and 3 bases from J; junction bases left unmatched: 6. This CDR3 has 15 amino acids. Germline values: CDR1 SGHTA, CDR2 FQGNSA. CDR3 in amino acids: CASRSGLAGNYEQYF. The CDR3 bases are TGTGCCAGCAGATCGGGACTAGCGGGTAACTACGAGCAGTACTTC.

There are a few counts of this clone. The chain combines TRBV2 with TRBJ2-3; no reliable D call. The CDR3 sequence is 15 residues long. Deletions cut 4 bases from V and 3 bases from J, with 14 bases between. CDR1 is SNHLY, CDR2 FYNNEI, per germline. The CDR3 DNA is TGTGCCAGCAGTGGACTGGCTGGGGAAACAGATACGCAGTATTTT. Protein sequence: CASSGLAGETDTQYF.

V and J are TRBV29-1 and TRBJ1-1; D is undetermined. There are 15 residues in the CDR3. The ends were cut back, 6 bases at V and 1 base at J, with 18 bases in the middle. Germline lookup yields CDR1 SQVTM and CDR2 ANQGSEA. Here the CDR3 DNA reads TGCAGCGTACCAGTCTTAGGTTGGTGGAACACTGAAGCTTTCTTT. Translated, it gives CSVPVLGWWNTEAFF.